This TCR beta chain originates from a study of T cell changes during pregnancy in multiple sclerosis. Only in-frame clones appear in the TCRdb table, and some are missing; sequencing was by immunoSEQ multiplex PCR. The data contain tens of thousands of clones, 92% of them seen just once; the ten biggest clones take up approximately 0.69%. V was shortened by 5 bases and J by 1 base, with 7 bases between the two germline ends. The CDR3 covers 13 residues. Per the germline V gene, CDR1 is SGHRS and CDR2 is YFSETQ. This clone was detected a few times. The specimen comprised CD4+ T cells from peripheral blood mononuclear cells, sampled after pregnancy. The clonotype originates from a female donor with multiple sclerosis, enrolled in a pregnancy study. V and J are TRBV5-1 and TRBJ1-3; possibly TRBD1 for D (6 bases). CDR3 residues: CASRDRSGNTIYF. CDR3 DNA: TGCGCCAGCAGGGACAGATCTGGAAACACCATATATTTT.